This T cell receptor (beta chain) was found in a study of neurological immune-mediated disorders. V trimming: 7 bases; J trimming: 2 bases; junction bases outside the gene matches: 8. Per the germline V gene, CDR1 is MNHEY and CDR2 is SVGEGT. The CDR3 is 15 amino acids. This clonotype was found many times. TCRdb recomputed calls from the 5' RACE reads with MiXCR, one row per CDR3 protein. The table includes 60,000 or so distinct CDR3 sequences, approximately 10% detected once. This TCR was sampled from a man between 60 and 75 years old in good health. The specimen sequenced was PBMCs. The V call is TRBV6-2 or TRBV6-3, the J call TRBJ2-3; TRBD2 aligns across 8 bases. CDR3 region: CASTPSGQATDTQYF. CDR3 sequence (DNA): TGTGCCAGCACTCCTAGCGGGCAGGCCACAGATACGCAGTATTTT.